This TCR beta chain was found in a study of blood T cell repertoires in COVID-19. Study summary: Collection of acute and convalescent COVID-19 samples took place in the United States, Italy and Spain.

In the original analysis: How many nucleated cells were present was estimated from reference gene primer amplification. The method was immunoSEQ multiplex PCR; TCRdb's version includes in-frame clones alone and lacks a portion of them. The DNA was the basis for D and trimming; V, J and clone size are from that table. This sample has a few hundred thousand clones, with 70% to 90% found just once. Trimming took off 3 bases at V and 6 bases at J, with 12 bases between the two ends. This CDR3 is 14 amino acids long. Germline V gives CDR1 SGDLS, CDR2 YYNGEE. Each participant's cohort was designated according to participant-reported clinical history.

The sample was PBMCs or T cells enriched from blood (not recorded which). The chain recombines TRBV9 with TRBJ1-4, with D uncertain. This receptor was identified in a woman in her 30s who had recovered from COVID-19. CDR3 nucleotide sequence: TGTGCCAGCAGCGGGGCGGCGGGTTATGAAAAACTGTTTTTT. Translated, it gives CASSGAAGYEKLFF.